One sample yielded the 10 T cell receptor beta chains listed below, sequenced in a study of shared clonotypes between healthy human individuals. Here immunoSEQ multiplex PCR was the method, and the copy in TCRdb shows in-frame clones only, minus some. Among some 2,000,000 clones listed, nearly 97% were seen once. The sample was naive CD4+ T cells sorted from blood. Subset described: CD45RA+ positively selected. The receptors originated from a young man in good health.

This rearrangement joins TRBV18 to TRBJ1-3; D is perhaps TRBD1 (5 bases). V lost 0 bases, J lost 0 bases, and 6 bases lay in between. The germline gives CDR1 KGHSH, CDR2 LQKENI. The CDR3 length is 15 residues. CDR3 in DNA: TGTGCCAGCTCACCACCGACAGTCTCTGGAAACACCATATATTTT. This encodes CASSPPTVSGNTIYF.

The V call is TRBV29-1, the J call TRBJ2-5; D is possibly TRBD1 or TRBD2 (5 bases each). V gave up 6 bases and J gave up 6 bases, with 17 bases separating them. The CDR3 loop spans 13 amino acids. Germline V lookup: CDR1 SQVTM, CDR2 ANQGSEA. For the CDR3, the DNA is TGCAGCGTCGGAGGTAGGCAGGGACAGACCCAGTACTTC. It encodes CSVGGRQGQTQYF.

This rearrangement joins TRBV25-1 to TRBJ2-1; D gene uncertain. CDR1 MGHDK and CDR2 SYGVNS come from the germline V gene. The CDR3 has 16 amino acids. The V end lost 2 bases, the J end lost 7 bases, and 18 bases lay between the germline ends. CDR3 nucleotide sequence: TGTGCCAGCAGTGAAAACGGCGTGGCCTCAGGAAATGAGCAGTTCTTC. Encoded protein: CASSENGVASGNEQFF.

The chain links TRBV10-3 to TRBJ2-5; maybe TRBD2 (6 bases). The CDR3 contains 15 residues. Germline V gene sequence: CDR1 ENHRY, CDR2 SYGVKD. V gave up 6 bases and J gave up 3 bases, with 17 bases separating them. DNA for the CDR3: TGTGCCATCAGCTTGGGCGGAGCGGGCAAAGAGACCCAGTACTTC. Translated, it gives CAISLGGAGKETQYF.

This CDR3 is CASSSPGSSGANVLTF. The DNA for the CDR3 is TGTGCCAGCAGCTCCCCGGGGAGCTCTGGGGCCAACGTCCTGACTTTC. J is TRBJ2-6 and V is TRBV5-4; possible D gene TRBD2, 5 bases. The ends were cut back, 3 bases at V and 0 bases at J, with 10 bases in the middle. CDR3 length equals 16 residues. From germline, CDR1 is SGHNT and CDR2 YYREEE (reference sequence).

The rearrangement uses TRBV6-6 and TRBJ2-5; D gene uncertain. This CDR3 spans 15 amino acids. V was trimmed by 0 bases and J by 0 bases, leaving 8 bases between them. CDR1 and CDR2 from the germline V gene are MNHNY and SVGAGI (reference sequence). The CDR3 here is CASSYSSSNQETQYF. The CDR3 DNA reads TGTGCCAGCAGTTACTCGAGTTCCAACCAAGAGACCCAGTACTTC.

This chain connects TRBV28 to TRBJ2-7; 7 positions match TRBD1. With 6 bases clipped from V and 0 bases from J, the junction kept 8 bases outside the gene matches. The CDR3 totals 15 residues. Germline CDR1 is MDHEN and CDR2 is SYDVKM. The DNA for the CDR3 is TGTGCCAGCAGCGTCAGGGGGTTTTTCTCCTACGAGCAGTACTTC. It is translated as CASSVRGFFSYEQYF.

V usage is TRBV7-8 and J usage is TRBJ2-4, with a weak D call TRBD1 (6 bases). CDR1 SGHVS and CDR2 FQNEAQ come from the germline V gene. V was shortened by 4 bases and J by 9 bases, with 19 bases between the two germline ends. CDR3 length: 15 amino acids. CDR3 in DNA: TGTGCCAGCAGCTCGATGGGACCCGCAGGGGCCATTCAGTACTTC. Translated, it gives CASSSMGPAGAIQYF. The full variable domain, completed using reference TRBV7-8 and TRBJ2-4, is GAGVSQSPRYKVAKRGQDVALRCDPISGHVSLFWYQQALGQGPEFLTYFQNEAQLDKSGLPSDRFFAERPEGSVSTLKIQRTQQEDSAVYLCASSSMGPAGAIQYFGAGTRLSVL.

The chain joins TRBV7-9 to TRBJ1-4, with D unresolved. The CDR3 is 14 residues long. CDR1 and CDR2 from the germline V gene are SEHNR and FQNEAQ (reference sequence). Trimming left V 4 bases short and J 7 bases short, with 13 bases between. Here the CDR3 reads CASSSDGPGEKLFF. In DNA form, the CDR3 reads TGTGCCAGCAGCTCAGACGGGCCTGGTGAAAAACTGTTTTTT.

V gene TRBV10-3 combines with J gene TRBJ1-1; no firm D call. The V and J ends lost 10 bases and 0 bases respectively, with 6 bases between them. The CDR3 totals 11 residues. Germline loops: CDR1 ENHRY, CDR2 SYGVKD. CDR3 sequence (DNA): TGTGCCACAAGGGTGAACACTGAAGCTTTCTTT. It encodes CATRVNTEAFF.